These 22 T cell receptor beta chains originate from one sample sequenced in a study of siplizumab effects on memory and regulatory T cells. Sequencing was performed with immunoSEQ multiplex PCR; in TCRdb, only in-frame clones are kept and a portion is missing. The table records 90,000 to 95,000 clones, over 95% of them present only once. Source material: naive CD4+ T cells sorted from blood. The source is a human donor in good health.

The rearrangement links TRBV28 to TRBJ1-6; D is unresolved. CDR1 and CDR2 from the germline V gene are MDHEN and SYDVKM. The CDR3 has 17 amino acids. Between the trimmed V and J ends, which lost 1 base and 9 bases, there was a span of 19 bases. DNA for the CDR3: TGTGCCAGCAGTTTATTTTATTGGGGTCGCAGCAGTTCACCCCTCCACTTT. This codes for CASSLFYWGRSSSPLHF.

The chain recombines TRBV9 with TRBJ2-1; 9 bases line up with TRBD2. The CDR3 consists of 16 residues. Germline-derived CDR1 and CDR2 are SGDLS and YYNGEE. Germline trimming cut 0 bases from V and 7 bases from J; bases unmatched to any gene: 8. The CDR3 nucleotides are TGTGCCAGCAGCGTAGACCTAGCGGGGATTGCGAATGAGCAGTTCTTC. Its protein product is CASSVDLAGIANEQFF. Together with reference TRBV9 and TRBJ2-1, the CDR3 gives the full variable domain: DSGVTQTPKHLITATGQRVTLRCSPRSGDLSVYWYQQSLDQGLQFLIQYYNGEERAKGNILERFSAQQFPDLHSELNLSSLELGDSALYFCASSVDLAGIANEQFFGPGTRLTVL.

The rearrangement joins TRBV5-4 to TRBJ2-1, with 10 nucleotides matching TRBD2. Germline V gene lookup returns CDR1 SGHNT and CDR2 YYREEE (reference sequence). J gave up 4 bases and V 4 bases, and 8 bases lay outside the gene matches. This CDR3 contains 16 residues. The CDR3 DNA reads TGTGCCAGCAGCGCTAGCGGGGGCCACAATTACAATGAGCAGTTCTTC. It codes for CASSASGGHNYNEQFF. Full variable domain (remainder filled in from reference TRBV5-4 and TRBJ2-1): ETGVTQSPTHLIKTRGQQVTLRCSSQSGHNTVSWYQQALGQGPQFIFQYYREEENGRGNFPPRFSGLQFPNYSSELNVNALELDDSALYLCASSASGGHNYNEQFFGPGTRLTVL.

This chain uses TRBV6-6 with TRBJ1-1; TRBD1 matches 8 bases. From germline, CDR1 is MNHNY and CDR2 SVGAGI (reference sequence). The CDR3 totals 14 residues. J was trimmed by 5 bases and V by 5 bases; bases with no gene match: 7. Here the CDR3 DNA reads TGTGCCAGCAGTACCGGACAGGGTCTTACTGAAGCTTTCTTT. This codes for CASSTGQGLTEAFF.

The chain joins TRBV7-6 to TRBJ1-1; D might be TRBD1 (6 bases). The V gene lost 5 bases and the J gene lost 4 bases, with 17 bases spanning the gap. The CDR3 sequence is 15 residues long. Looked up from germline, CDR1 is SGHVS and CDR2 is FNYEAQ. CDR3: CASSPIGGAITEAFF. CDR3 sequence (DNA): TGTGCCAGCAGCCCAATCGGGGGGGCTATCACTGAAGCTTTCTTT. Full variable domain (rest looked up from reference TRBV7-6 and TRBJ1-1): GAGVSQSPRYKVTKRGQDVALRCDPISGHVSLYWYRQALGQGPEFLTYFNYEAQQDKSGLPNDRFSAERPEGSISTLTIQRTEQRDSAMYRCASSPIGGAITEAFFGQGTRLTVV.

J is TRBJ1-4 and V is TRBV5-6; D is unresolved. Germline CDR1 SGHDT, CDR2 YYEEEE. V shed 2 bases and J shed 0 bases, with 14 bases lying between them. The CDR3 covers 17 residues. CDR3 protein: CASSLFTTLSTNEKLFF. The CDR3 DNA reads TGTGCCAGCAGCTTATTCACGACCCTCTCAACTAATGAAAAACTGTTTTTT.

This chain connects TRBV1 to TRBJ1-6. TRBV1 has pseudogene status. CDR3 length equals 18 residues. The CDR3 bases are TGCACCAGCAGCCAAGTGGGACTTACAAGCTCCTATAATTCACCCCTCCACTTT. Protein: CTSSQVGLTSSYNSPLHF.

The genes are TRBV28 and TRBJ2-2, with D tentatively TRBD1 (6 bases). Germline V lookup: CDR1 MDHEN, CDR2 SYDVKM. The V gene lost 5 bases and the J gene lost 7 bases, with 20 bases spanning the gap. The CDR3 runs 16 residues. CDR3 bases: TGTGCCAGCAGTCAGACAGGCCTAAGAGGTGACGGGGAGCTGTTTTTT. Protein product: CASSQTGLRGDGELFF. The variable domain in full, with the rest retrieved from reference TRBV28 and TRBJ2-2, is DVKVTQSSRYLVKRTGEKVFLECVQDMDHENMFWYRQDPGLGLRLIYFSYDVKMKEKGDIPEGYSVSREKKERFSLILESASTNQTSMYLCASSQTGLRGDGELFFGEGSRLTVL.

The chain recombines TRBV15 with TRBJ2-2; D gene uncertain. Trimming took off 2 bases at V and 1 base at J, with 5 bases between the two ends. Looked up from germline, CDR1 is LNHNV and CDR2 is YYDKDF (reference sequence). The CDR3 extends over 14 amino acids. The CDR3 sequence: CATSRRQNTGELFF. DNA for the CDR3: TGTGCCACCAGCAGACGTCAGAACACCGGGGAGCTGTTTTTT. Using reference TRBV15 and TRBJ2-2 for the parts outside the CDR3, the full variable domain is DAMVIQNPRYQVTQFGKPVTLSCSQTLNHNVMYWYQQKSSQAPKLLFHYYDKDFNNEADTPDNFQSRRPNTSFCFLDIRSPGLGDTAMYLCATSRRQNTGELFFGEGSRLTVL.

This rearrangement joins TRBV11-2 to TRBJ2-2; 10 positions agree with TRBD1. Germline CDR1 and CDR2: SGHAT and FQNNGV. This CDR3 is built from 15 residues. Losses at the gene ends were 5 bases for V and 4 bases for J; bases not matched to a gene: 4. The CDR3 here is CASSPDRGSTGELFF. CDR3 in DNA: TGTGCCAGCAGCCCGGACAGGGGGAGCACCGGGGAGCTGTTTTTT.

This chain connects TRBV5-1 to TRBJ1-1; the match to TRBD1 covers 8 bases. The V and J ends lost 4 bases and 0 bases, in that order; junction bases with no gene match: 2. The CDR3 is 14 residues long. Per germline, CDR1 SGHRS and CDR2 YFSETQ. The CDR3 reads CASSQGAVNTEAFF. In DNA, the CDR3 is TGCGCCAGCAGCCAGGGGGCAGTGAACACTGAAGCTTTCTTT.

V and J are TRBV6-5 and TRBJ2-3; 8 positions agree with TRBD2. The length of the CDR3 is 16 residues. The J segment lost 6 bases and the V segment lost 4 bases, leaving 12 bases of the junction unmatched. Germline V CDR1 and CDR2: MNHEY, SVGAGI. The CDR3 DNA reads as TGTGCCAGCAGTTCCTTGGCGGGGGGCGCCAGGGATACGCAGTATTTT. This encodes CASSSLAGGARDTQYF.

This chain uses TRBV4-2 with TRBJ2-7, with D possibly being TRBD2 (6 bases). The CDR3 has 15 amino acids. V was cut by 3 bases and J by 0 bases, with 12 bases left in between. The germline V gene has CDR1 LGHNA and CDR2 YNFKEQ. CDR3 in DNA: TGTGCCAGCAGCCAGCCTAGCGCCTACTCCTACGAGCAGTACTTC. Translation gives CASSQPSAYSYEQYF.

The chain joins TRBV7-6 to TRBJ1-3; TRBD1 aligns across 9 bases. Trimming cost V 4 bases and J 1 base; bases outside gene matches: 8. Germline V gives CDR1 SGHVS, CDR2 FNYEAQ. There are 17 residues in the CDR3. In DNA form, the CDR3 reads TGTGCCAGCAGCTCCTCTATGGGGACAGGGTCTGGAAACACCATATATTTT. Translation gives CASSSSMGTGSGNTIYF.

The V gene is TRBV29-1, the J gene TRBJ1-2; D unclear. Between the trimmed V and J ends, which lost 4 bases and 2 bases, there was a span of 11 bases. The CDR3 totals 13 residues. The germline V gene has CDR1 SQVTM and CDR2 ANQGSEA. The CDR3 DNA sequence: TGCAGCGTTGTTTCAGGCCCCAACTATGGCTACACCTTC. Its protein product is CSVVSGPNYGYTF.

The V and J genes are TRBV7-3 and TRBJ2-1; the match to TRBD1 covers 7 bases. Germline V lookup: CDR1 SGHTA, CDR2 FQGTGA. Trimming removed 5 bases from V and 4 bases from J; junction bases left unmatched: 8. The CDR3 totals 15 residues. CDR3 coding DNA: TGTGCCAGCAGCAGGCAGACAGGGCCTTACAATGAGCAGTTCTTC. It encodes CASSRQTGPYNEQFF.

A single count supports this clone. The chain couples TRBV28 to TRBJ1-6, with D maybe TRBD1 (6 bases). V was cut by 5 bases and J by 3 bases, with 8 bases left in between. CDR3 length: 14 residues. Germline V lookup: CDR1 MDHEN, CDR2 SYDVKM. The CDR3 bases are TGTGCCAGCAGTGGGGGCCGCTATAATTCACCCCTCCACTTT. Translating it yields CASSGGRYNSPLHF. The full variable domain, completed using reference TRBV28 and TRBJ1-6, is DVKVTQSSRYLVKRTGEKVFLECVQDMDHENMFWYRQDPGLGLRLIYFSYDVKMKEKGDIPEGYSVSREKKERFSLILESASTNQTSMYLCASSGGRYNSPLHFGNGTRLTVT.

The V call is TRBV7-3, the J call TRBJ1-2; D is unresolved. V was shortened by 1 base and J by 8 bases, with 14 bases between the two germline ends. Germline CDR1 and CDR2: SGHTA and FQGTGA. This CDR3 has 14 residues. The CDR3: CASSLNPTLGGYTF. CDR3 nucleotide sequence: TGTGCCAGCAGCTTAAATCCGACTCTCGGAGGCTACACCTTC.

The chain joins TRBV6-5 to TRBJ2-7; D is perhaps TRBD2 (7 bases). Deletions cut 5 bases from V and 2 bases from J, with 16 bases between. The CDR3 has 15 amino acids. CDR1 is MNHEY, CDR2 SVGAGI, per germline. This CDR3 is CASSPNPGGPYEQYF. DNA of the CDR3: TGTGCCAGCAGTCCAAATCCGGGGGGCCCCTACGAGCAGTACTTC.

The chain couples TRBV4-3 to TRBJ2-7; 13 positions match TRBD2. The ends lost 4 bases at V and 3 bases at J; junction bases unmatched: 3. Germline V gene sequence: CDR1 LGHNA, CDR2 YSLEER. This CDR3 spans 15 amino acids. For the CDR3, the DNA is TGCGCCAGCAGCCGCGGACTAGCGGGGGACTACGAGCAGTACTTC. Its translation is CASSRGLAGDYEQYF.

The chain has TRBV14 and TRBJ2-1; TRBD2 aligns across 9 bases. The germline CDR1 and CDR2 sequences are SGHDN and FVKESK. The CDR3 loop spans 16 amino acids. The ends lost 4 bases at V and 4 bases at J; junction bases unmatched: 8. In DNA, the CDR3 is TGTGCCAGCAGCCTCGAAGGACTAGCGCCTTACAATGAGCAGTTCTTC. Its protein product is CASSLEGLAPYNEQFF.

This sequence joins TRBV5-1 and TRBJ2-4, with 8 bases that match TRBD1. The CDR3 is 14 amino acids. V was pared by 4 bases and J by 8 bases, with 8 bases of the junction left unmatched. CDR1 is SGHRS, CDR2 YFSETQ, per germline. The CDR3 here is CASSPDRALHIQYF. CDR3 coding DNA: TGCGCCAGCAGCCCGGACAGGGCTCTCCACATTCAGTACTTC.